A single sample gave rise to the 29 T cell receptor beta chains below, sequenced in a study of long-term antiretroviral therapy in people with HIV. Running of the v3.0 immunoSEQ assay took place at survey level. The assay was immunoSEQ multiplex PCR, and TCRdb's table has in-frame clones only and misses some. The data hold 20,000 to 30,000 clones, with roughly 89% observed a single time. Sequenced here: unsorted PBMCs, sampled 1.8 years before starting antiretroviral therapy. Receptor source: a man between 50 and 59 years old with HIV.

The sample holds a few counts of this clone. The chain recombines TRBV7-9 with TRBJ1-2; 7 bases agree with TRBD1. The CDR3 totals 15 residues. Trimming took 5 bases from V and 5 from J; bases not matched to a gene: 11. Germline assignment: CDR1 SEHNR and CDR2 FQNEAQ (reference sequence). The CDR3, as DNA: TGTGCCAGCAGCATCGGGACAGTTCCTTCGTATGGCTACACCTTC. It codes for CASSIGTVPSYGYTF.

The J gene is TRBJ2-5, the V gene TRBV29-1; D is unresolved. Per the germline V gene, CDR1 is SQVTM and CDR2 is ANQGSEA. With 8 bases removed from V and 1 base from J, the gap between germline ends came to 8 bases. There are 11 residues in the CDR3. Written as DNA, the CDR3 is TGCAGCACGTCCCTCCAAGAGACCCAGTACTTC. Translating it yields CSTSLQETQYF.

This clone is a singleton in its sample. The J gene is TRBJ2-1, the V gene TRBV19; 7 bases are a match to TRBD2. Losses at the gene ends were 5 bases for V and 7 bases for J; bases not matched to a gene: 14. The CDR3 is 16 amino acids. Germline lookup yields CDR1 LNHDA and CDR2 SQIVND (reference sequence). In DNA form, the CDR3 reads TGTGCCAGTAGTGGACGGGGCGAGCGGGGAGAAAATGAGCAGTTCTTC. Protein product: CASSGRGERGENEQFF.

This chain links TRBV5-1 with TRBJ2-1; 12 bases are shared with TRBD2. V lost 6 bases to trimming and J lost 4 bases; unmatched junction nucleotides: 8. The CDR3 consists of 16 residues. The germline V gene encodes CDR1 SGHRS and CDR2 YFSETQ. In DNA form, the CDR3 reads TGCGCCAGCAAGGCTAGCGGGGGGGCGGGGTACAATGAGCAGTTCTTC. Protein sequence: CASKASGGAGYNEQFF.

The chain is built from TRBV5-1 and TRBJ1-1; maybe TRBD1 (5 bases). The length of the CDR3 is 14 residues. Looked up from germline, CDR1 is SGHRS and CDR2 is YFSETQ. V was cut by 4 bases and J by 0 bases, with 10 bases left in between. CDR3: CASSIDSMNTEAFF. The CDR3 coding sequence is TGCGCCAGCAGCATTGACAGTATGAACACTGAAGCTTTCTTT.

The CDR3 region is CASKTGVSTDTQYF. In nucleotides, the CDR3 is TGTGCCAGCAAAACGGGAGTCAGCACAGATACGCAGTATTTT. The chain is built from TRBV6-5 and TRBJ2-3, with D maybe TRBD2 (6 bases). With 7 bases removed from V and 0 bases from J, the gap between germline ends came to 11 bases. Germline values: CDR1 MNHEY, CDR2 SVGAGI. The CDR3 extends over 14 amino acids.

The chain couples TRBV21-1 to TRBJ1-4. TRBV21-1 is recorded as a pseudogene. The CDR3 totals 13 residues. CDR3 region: CASNRPFTEKLFF. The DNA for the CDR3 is TGTGCCAGCAACCGGCCGTTCACTGAAAAACTGTTTTTT.

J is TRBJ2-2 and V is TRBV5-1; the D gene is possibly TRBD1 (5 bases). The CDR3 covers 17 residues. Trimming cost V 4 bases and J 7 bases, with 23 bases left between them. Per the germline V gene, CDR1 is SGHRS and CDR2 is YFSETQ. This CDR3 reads CASSKAVRNRGHGELFF. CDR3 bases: TGCGCCAGCAGCAAGGCCGTAAGAAATAGGGGTCACGGGGAGCTGTTTTTT.

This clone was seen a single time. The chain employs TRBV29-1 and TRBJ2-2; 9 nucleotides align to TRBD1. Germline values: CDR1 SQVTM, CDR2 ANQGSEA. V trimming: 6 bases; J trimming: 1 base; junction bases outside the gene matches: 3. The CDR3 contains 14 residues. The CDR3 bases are TGCAGCGTCCGGGACAGGGAGAACACCGGGGAGCTGTTTTTT. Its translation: CSVRDRENTGELFF.

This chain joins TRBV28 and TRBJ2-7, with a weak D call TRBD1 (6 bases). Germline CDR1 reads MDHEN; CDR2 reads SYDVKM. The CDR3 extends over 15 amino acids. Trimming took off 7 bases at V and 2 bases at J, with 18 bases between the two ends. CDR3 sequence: CASTLGGPLTYEQYF. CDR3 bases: TGTGCCAGCACCCTAGGGGGACCCCTCACCTACGAGCAGTACTTC.

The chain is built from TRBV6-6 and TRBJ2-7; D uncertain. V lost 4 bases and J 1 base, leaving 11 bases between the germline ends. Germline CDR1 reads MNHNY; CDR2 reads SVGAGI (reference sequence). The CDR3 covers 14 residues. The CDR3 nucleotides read TGTGCCAGCAGTTCTGACTCACCTTCCTACGAGCAGTACTTC. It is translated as CASSSDSPSYEQYF.

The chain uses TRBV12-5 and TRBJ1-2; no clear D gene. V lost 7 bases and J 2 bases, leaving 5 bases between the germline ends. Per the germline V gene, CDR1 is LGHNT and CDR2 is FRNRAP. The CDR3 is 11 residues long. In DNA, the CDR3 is TGTGCTAGTGCCATAAACTATGGCTACACCTTC. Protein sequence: CASAINYGYTF. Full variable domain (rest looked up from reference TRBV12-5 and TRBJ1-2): DARVTQTPRHKVTEMGQEVTMRCQPILGHNTVFWYRQTMMQGLELLAYFRNRAPLDDSGMPKDRFSAEMPDATLATLKIQPSEPRDSAVYFCASAINYGYTFGSGTRLTVV.

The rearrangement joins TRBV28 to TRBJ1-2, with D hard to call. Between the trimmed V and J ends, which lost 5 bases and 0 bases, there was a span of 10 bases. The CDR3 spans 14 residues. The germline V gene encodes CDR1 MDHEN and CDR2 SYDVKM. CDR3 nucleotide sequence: TGTGCCAGCAGTCCACCCACATCTAACTATGGCTACACCTTC. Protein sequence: CASSPPTSNYGYTF.

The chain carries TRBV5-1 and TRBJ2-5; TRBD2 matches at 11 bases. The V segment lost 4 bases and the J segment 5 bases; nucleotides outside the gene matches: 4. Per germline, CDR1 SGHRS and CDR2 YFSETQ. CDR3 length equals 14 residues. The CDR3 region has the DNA TGCGCCAGCAGCGTAACTAGCGGGAGTGAGACCCAGTACTTC. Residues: CASSVTSGSETQYF.

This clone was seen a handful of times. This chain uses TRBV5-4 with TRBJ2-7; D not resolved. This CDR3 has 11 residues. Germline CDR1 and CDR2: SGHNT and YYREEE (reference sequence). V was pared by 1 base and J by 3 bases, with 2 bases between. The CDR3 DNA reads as TGTGCCAGCAGCTTGTACTACGAGCAGTACTTC. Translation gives CASSLYYEQYF.

CDR3 in amino acids: CASSRTSASSTDTQYF. DNA for the CDR3: TGTGCCAGCTCTCGGACTAGCGCTTCTAGCACAGATACGCAGTATTTT. The V and J genes are TRBV18 and TRBJ2-3, with 9 positions matching TRBD2. The J segment lost 0 bases and the V segment lost 6 bases, leaving 7 bases of the junction unmatched. This CDR3 is 16 amino acids long. Germline assignment: CDR1 KGHSH and CDR2 LQKENI.

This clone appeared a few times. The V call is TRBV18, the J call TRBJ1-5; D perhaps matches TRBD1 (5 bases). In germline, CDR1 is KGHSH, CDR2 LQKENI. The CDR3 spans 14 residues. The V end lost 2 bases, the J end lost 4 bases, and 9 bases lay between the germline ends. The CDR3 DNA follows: TGTGCCAGCTCACCATTGTCAGGGAATCAGCCCCAGCATTTT. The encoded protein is CASSPLSGNQPQHF.

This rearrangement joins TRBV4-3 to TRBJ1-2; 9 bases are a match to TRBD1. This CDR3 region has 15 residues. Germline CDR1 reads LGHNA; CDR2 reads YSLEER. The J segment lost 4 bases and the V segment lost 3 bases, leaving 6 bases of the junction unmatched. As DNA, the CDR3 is TGCGCCAGCAGCCACCGAGGACAGGGGACCTATGGCTACACCTTC. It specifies CASSHRGQGTYGYTF.

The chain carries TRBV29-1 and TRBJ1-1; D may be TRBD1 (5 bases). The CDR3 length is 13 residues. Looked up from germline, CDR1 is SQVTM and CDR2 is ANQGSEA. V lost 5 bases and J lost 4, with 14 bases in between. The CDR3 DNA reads TGCAGCGTTCTGGGGGGATTTTCCACTGAAGCTTTCTTT. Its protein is CSVLGGFSTEAFF.

The CDR3 region is CASSLRDSLGGELFF. CDR3 bases: TGCGCCAGCAGCTTGAGGGATAGCCTCGGCGGGGAGCTGTTTTTT. V and J are TRBV5-1 and TRBJ2-2; unclear D gene. The V gene lost 1 base and the J gene lost 7 bases, with 14 bases spanning the gap. The CDR3 sequence is 15 residues long. Germline CDR1 reads SGHRS; CDR2 reads YFSETQ.

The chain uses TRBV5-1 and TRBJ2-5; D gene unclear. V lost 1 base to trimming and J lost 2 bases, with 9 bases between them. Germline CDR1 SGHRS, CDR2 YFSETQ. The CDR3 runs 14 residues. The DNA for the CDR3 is TGCGCCAGCAGCTTGCAACCAACTCAAGAGACCCAGTACTTC. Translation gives CASSLQPTQETQYF.

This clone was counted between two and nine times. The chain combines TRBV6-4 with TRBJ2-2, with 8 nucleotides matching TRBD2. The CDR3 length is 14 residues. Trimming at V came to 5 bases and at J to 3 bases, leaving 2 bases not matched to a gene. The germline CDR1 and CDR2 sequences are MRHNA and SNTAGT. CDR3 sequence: CASSSAGDTGELFF. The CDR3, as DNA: TGTGCCAGCAGTTCAGCGGGGGACACCGGGGAGCTGTTTTTT.

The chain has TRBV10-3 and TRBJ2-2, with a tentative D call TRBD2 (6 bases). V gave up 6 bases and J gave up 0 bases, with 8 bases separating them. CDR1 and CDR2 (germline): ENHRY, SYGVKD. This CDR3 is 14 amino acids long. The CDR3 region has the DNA TGTGCCATCAGGGAGGGGCCGAACACCGGGGAGCTGTTTTTT. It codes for CAIREGPNTGELFF.

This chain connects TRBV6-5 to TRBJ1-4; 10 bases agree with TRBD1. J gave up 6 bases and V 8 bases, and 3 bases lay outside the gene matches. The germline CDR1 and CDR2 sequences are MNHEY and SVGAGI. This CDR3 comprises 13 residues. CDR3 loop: CASGGTGDEKLFF. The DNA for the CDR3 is TGTGCCAGCGGAGGGACAGGGGATGAAAAACTGTTTTTT.

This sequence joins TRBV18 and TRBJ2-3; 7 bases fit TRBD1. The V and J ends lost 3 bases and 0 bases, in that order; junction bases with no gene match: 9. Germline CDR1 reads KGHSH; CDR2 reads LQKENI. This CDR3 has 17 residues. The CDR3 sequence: CASSPPKTGPSTDTQYF. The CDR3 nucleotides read TGTGCCAGCTCACCCCCGAAGACAGGGCCGAGCACAGATACGCAGTATTTT.

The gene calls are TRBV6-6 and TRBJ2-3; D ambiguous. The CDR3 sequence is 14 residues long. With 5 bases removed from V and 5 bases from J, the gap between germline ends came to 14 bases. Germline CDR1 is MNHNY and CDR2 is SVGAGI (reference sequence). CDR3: CASSRRLDRDTQYF. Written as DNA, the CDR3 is TGTGCCAGCAGTCGCCGGCTGGACCGAGATACGCAGTATTTT.

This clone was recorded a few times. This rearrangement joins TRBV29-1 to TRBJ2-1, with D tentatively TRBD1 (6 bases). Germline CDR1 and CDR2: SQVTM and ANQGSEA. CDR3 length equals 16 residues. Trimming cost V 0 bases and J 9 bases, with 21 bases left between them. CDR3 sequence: CSVEDHRDTVEGEQFF. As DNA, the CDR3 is TGCAGCGTTGAAGATCATAGGGACACGGTTGAGGGTGAGCAGTTCTTC.

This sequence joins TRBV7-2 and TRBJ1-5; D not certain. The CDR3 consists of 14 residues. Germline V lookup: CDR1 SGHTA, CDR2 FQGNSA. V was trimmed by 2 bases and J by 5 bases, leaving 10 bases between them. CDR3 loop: CASSLSVVDQPQHF. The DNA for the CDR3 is TGTGCCAGCAGCTTAAGCGTCGTGGATCAGCCCCAGCATTTT.

The CDR3 region is CASSLAVLASGANVLTF. In DNA, the CDR3 is TGCGCCAGCAGCTTGGCAGTCCTCGCCTCTGGGGCCAACGTCCTGACTTTC. The V call is TRBV5-1, the J call TRBJ2-6; no definite D call. The CDR3 is made up of 17 amino acids. Trimming shortened V by 0 bases and J by 0 bases, and 10 bases separated the two germline ends. CDR1 SGHRS and CDR2 YFSETQ come from the germline V gene.